This T cell receptor (beta chain) was captured in a study of identical twins. About this clonotype: Its antigen is not known.

Whole-study results and caveats: Excess twin sharing in beta out-of-frame sequences was weaker. Fewer insertions marked abundant cord blood beta clonotypes; young adult naive trended weakly, memory not at all.

Germline V gene sequence: CDR1 SGDLS, CDR2 YYNGEE. CDR3 length equals 15 residues. V dropped 4 bases and J dropped 3 bases, with 17 bases sitting between them. A universal primer site was added by template switching, and unique molecular identifiers were carried by the cDNA. One entry per CDR3 protein results from TCRdb running MiXCR on the 5' RACE reads. There are about 190,000 distinct CDR3 sequences in the sample; 15% occur only once, and 35% to 45% lies in the top ten. These data also formed part of another study, on T cells expressing NK-cell markers.

The source material was CD8+ T cells sorted from blood. The receptor's source is a young woman in good health. The rearrangement links TRBV9 to TRBJ2-7; D might be TRBD2 (6 bases). The DNA of the CDR3 is TGTGCCAGCAGCTCCTTCGGGAGCGGCCTCTACGAGCAGTACTTC. Translating gives CASSSFGSGLYEQYF.